A single T cell receptor beta chain is shown here with its context. Its matching antigen is unknown. This sample stems from a study of response to subunit inactivated influenza vaccine. TCRdb analysed the RT-PCR reads with MiXCR anew, one entry per CDR3 protein. The data hold over 450,000 distinct CDR3 sequences, with roughly 13% observed a single time. Study-level points and caveats: With each seasonal influenza vaccination, the authors suggested, few new T cells are recruited.

With V trimmed by 3 bases and J by 7 bases, 11 bases remained unmatched. CDR1 is SGHRS and CDR2 is YFSETQ in the germline V gene. There are 16 residues in the CDR3. This TCR was recovered from a man aged 45 to 65 who received an inactivated influenza vaccine. The sample in question was PBMCs from blood, obtained roughly 48 days after vaccination. J is TRBJ2-7 and V is TRBV5-1; 12 bases agree with TRBD1. CDR3 loop: CASSWDWDRGPGEQYF. CDR3 sequence (DNA): TGCGCCAGCAGCTGGGACTGGGACAGGGGGCCGGGGGAGCAGTACTTC. Combining the CDR3 with reference TRBV5-1 and TRBJ2-7 gives the whole variable domain KAGVTQTPRYLIKTRGQQVTLSCSPISGHRSVSWYQQTPGQGLQFLFEYFSETQRNKGNFPGRFSGRQFSNSRSEMNVSTLELGDSALYLCASSWDWDRGPGEQYFGPGTRLTVT.